The clone carrying this TCR beta chain was counted only a few times. The record originates from a study of control samples from healthy donors and cancer patients. The CDR3 consists of 14 residues. V dropped 1 base and J dropped 2 bases, with 9 bases sitting between them. From germline, CDR1 is MDHEN and CDR2 SYDVKM. TCRdb keeps only in-frame clones here, not all; method: immunoSEQ multiplex PCR. The sample has just under 150,000 clones; approximately 91% are singletons. The rearrangement links TRBV28 to TRBJ2-7; unclear D gene. The clonotype originates from a man aged 25-45 years in good health. Sequenced input: blood. CDR3 in amino acids: CASSLSAGTYEQYF. In DNA form, the CDR3 reads TGTGCCAGCAGTTTATCCGCAGGAACCTACGAGCAGTACTTC. The full variable domain, in which reference TRBV28 and TRBJ2-7 provide the parts outside the CDR3, is DVKVTQSSRYLVKRTGEKVFLECVQDMDHENMFWYRQDPGLGLRLIYFSYDVKMKEKGDIPEGYSVSREKKERFSLILESASTNQTSMYLCASSLSAGTYEQYFGPGTRLTVT.